This T cell receptor (beta chain) was retrieved from a study of T cell changes during pregnancy in multiple sclerosis. The length of the CDR3 is 12 residues. Trimming shortened V by 5 bases and J by 7 bases, and 9 bases separated the two germline ends. CDR1 is WSHSY and CDR2 is SAAADI in the germline V gene. Profiling relied on immunoSEQ multiplex PCR, and the TCRdb table lists in-frame clones only, not all of them. Found here are approximately 68,000 clones, 91% of them singletons; the top ten hold 0.55% to 0.85%. The material sequenced was peripheral blood, taken in the third trimester of pregnancy. The J gene is TRBJ2-1, the V gene TRBV10-2; tentative D call: TRBD2 (6 bases). The receptor was derived from a female donor in good health, enrolled as a control in a pregnancy study. In DNA, the CDR3 is TGCGCCAGCAGTCGGGCGGGAAATGAGCAGTTCTTC. Amino acid sequence: CASSRAGNEQFF.